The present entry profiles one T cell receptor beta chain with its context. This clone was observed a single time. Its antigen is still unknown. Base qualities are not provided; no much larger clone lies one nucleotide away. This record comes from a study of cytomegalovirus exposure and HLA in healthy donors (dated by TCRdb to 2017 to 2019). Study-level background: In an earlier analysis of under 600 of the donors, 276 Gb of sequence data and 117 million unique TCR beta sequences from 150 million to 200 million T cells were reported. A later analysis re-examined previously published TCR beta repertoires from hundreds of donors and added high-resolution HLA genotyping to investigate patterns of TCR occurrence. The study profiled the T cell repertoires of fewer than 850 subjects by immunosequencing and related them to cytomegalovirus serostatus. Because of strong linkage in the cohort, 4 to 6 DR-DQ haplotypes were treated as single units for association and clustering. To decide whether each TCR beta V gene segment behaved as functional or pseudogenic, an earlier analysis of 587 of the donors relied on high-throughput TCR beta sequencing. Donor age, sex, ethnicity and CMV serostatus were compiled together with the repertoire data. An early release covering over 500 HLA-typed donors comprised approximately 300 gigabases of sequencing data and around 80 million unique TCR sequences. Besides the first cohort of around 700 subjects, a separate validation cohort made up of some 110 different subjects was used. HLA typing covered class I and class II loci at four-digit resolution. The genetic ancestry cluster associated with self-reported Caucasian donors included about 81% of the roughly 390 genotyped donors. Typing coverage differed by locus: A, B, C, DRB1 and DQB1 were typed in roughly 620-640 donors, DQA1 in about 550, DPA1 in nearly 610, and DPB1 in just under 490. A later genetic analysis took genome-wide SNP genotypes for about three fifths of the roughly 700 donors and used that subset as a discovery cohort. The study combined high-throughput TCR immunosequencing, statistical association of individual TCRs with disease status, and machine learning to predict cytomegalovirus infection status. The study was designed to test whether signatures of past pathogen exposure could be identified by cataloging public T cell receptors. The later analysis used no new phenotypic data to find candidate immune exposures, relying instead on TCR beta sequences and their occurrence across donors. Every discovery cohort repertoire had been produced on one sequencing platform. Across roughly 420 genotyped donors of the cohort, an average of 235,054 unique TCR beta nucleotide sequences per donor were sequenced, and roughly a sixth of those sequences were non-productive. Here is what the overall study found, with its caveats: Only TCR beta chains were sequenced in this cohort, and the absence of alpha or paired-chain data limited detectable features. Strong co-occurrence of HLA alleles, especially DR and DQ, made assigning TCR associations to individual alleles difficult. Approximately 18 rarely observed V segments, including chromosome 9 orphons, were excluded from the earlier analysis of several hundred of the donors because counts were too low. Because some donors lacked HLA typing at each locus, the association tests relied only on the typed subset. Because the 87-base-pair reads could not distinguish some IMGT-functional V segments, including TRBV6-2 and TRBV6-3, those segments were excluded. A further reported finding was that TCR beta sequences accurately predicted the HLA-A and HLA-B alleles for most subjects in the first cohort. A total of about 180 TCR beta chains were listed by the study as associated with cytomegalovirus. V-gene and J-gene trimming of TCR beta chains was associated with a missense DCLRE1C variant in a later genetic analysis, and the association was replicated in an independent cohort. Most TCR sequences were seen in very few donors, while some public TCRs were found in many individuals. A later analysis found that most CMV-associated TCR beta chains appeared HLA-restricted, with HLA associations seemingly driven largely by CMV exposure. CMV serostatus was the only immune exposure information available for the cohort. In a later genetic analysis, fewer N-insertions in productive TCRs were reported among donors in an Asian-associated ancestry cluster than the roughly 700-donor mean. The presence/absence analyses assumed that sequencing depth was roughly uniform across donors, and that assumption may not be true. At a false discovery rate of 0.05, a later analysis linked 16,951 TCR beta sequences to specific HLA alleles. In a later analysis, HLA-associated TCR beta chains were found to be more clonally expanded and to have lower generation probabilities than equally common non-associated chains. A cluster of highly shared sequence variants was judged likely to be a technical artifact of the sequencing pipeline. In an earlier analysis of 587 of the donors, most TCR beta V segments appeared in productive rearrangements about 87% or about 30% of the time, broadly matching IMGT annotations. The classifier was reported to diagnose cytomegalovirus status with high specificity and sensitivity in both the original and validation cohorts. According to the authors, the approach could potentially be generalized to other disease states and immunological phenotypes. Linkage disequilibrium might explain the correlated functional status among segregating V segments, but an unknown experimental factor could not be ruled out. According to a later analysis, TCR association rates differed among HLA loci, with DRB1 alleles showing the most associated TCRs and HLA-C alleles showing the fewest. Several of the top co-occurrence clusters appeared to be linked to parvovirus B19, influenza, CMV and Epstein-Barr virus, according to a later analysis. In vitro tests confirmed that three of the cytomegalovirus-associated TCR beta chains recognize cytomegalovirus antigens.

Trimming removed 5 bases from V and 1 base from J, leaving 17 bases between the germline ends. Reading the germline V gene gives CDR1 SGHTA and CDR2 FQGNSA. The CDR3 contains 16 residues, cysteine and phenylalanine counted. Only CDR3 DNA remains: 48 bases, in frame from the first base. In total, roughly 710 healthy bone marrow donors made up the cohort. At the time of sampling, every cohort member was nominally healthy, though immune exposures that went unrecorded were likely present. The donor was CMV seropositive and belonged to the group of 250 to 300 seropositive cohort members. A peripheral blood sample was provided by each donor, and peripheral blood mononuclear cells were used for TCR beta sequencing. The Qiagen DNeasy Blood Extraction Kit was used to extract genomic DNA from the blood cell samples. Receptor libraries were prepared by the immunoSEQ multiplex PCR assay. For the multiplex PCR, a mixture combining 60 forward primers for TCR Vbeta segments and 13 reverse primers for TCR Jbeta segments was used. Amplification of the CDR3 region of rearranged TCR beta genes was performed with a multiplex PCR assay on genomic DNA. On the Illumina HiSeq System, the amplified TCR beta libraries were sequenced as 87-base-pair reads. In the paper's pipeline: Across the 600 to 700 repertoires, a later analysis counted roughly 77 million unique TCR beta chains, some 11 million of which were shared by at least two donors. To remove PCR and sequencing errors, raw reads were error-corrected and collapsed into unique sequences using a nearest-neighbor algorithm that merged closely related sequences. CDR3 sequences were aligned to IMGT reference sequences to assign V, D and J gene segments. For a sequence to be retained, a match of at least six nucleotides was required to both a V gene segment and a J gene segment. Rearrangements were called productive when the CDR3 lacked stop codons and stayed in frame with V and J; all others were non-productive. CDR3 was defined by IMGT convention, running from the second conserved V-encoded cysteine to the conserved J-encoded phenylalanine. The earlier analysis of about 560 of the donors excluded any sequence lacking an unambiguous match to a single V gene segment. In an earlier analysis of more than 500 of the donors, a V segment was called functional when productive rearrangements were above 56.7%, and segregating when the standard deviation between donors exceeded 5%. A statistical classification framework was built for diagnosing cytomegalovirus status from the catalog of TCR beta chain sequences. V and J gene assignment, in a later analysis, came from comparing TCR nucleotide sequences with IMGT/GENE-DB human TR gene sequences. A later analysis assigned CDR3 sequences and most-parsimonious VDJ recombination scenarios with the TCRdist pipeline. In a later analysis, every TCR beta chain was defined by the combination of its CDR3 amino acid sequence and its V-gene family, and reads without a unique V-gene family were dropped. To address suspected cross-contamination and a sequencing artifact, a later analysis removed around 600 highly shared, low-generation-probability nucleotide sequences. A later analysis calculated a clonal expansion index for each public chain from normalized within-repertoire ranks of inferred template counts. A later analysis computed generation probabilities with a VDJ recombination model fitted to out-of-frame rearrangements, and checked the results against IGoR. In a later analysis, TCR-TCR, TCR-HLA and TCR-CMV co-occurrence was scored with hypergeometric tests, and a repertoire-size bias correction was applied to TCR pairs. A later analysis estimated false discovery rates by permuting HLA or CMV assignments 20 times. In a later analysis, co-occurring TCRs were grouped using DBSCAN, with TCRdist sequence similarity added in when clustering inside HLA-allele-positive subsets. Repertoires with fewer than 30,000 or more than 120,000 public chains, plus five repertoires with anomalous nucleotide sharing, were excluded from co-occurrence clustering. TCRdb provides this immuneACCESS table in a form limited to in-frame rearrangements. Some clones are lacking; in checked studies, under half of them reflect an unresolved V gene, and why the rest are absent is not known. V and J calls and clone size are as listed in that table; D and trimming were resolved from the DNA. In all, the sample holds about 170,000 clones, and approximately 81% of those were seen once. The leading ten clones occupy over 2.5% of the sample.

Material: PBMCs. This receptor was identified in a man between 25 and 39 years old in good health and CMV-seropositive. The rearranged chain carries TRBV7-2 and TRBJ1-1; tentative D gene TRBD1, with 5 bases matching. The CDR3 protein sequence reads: CASSKGGGKRNTEAFF. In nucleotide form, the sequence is TGTGCCAGCAGCAAGGGTGGGGGGAAAAGGAACACTGAAGCTTTCTTT.